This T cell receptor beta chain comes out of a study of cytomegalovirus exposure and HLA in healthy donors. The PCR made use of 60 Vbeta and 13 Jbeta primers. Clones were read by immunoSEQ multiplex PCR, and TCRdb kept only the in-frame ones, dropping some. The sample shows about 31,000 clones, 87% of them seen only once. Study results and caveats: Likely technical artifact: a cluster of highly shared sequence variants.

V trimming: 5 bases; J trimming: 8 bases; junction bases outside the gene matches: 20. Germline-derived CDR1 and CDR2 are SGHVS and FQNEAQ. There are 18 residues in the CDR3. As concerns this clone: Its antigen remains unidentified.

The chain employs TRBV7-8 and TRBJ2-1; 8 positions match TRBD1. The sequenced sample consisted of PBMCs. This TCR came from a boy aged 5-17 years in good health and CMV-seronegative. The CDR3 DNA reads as TGTGCCAGCAGCCCCGGCGAATTGGACAGGGCTTGGACACATGAGCAGTTCTTC. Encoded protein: CASSPGELDRAWTHEQFF.